A single sample gave rise to the 22 T cell receptor beta chains below, sequenced in a study of Tregs in tolerant kidney transplant recipients. Sequencing used immunoSEQ multiplex PCR; TCRdb keeps in-frame clones, though not all of them. Altogether over 50,000 clones are present, approximately 82% being singletons, with the ten largest covering around 5.2%. The sample was CD4+ T cells from blood. The receptors originated from a human donor in good health.

V is TRBV4-3 and J is TRBJ2-1; D gene unclear. V was pared by 0 bases and J by 10 bases, with 10 bases between. Germline V gene sequence: CDR1 LGHNA, CDR2 YSLEER. The length of the CDR3 is 13 residues. CDR3 region: CASSQDRNPEQFF. The CDR3, as DNA: TGCGCCAGCAGCCAAGATCGGAATCCCGAGCAGTTCTTC.

The rearrangement uses TRBV19 and TRBJ2-1; TRBD2 aligns across 8 bases. Germline CDR1 is LNHDA and CDR2 is SQIVND (reference sequence). CDR3 length: 21 amino acids. Trimming removed 7 bases from V and 0 bases from J; junction bases left unmatched: 23. The CDR3 is CASNKRGPGLGRGSSYNEQFF. CDR3 nucleotides: TGTGCCAGTAACAAACGAGGGCCGGGACTAGGAAGAGGCAGCTCCTACAATGAGCAGTTCTTC.

V and J are TRBV19 and TRBJ2-1; TRBD2 agrees at 9 bases. CDR1 LNHDA and CDR2 SQIVND come from the germline V gene (reference sequence). The CDR3 runs to 15 residues. J gave up 1 base and V 7 bases, and 5 bases lay outside the gene matches. The CDR3 sequence is CASNSGSWSYNEQFF. CDR3 in DNA: TGTGCCAGTAATAGCGGGAGTTGGTCCTACAATGAGCAGTTCTTC.

The rearrangement uses TRBV6-6 and TRBJ1-1; D might be TRBD1 (5 bases). The germline gives CDR1 MNHNY, CDR2 SVGAGI (reference sequence). The CDR3 has 15 residues. Trimming removed 7 bases from V and 7 bases from J, with 22 bases in between. CDR3 in amino acids: CASTPKLAGKDEAFF. CDR3 bases: TGTGCCAGCACCCCAAAACTGGCAGGGAAGGATGAAGCTTTCTTT.

This clone was counted a few times. The chain recombines TRBV28 with TRBJ1-2; D is uncertain. CDR3 length: 13 amino acids. The V gene lost 8 bases and the J gene lost 8 bases, with 18 bases spanning the gap. Germline assignment: CDR1 MDHEN and CDR2 SYDVKM. CDR3 nucleotides: TGTGCCAGCTTGTCGAACACGAGGAAAGGCTACACCTTC. Translating gives CASLSNTRKGYTF.

The chain carries TRBV5-4 and TRBJ1-6; 7 bases map to TRBD1. With 3 bases clipped from V and 7 bases from J, the junction kept 7 bases outside the gene matches. This CDR3 region has 15 residues. CDR1 and CDR2 from the germline V gene are SGHNT and YYREEE (reference sequence). CDR3: CASSSRDRPNSPLHF. Written as DNA, the CDR3 is TGTGCCAGCAGCTCCCGGGACAGACCGAATTCACCCCTCCACTTT.

This clone has a count of ten or more. The chain links TRBV28 to TRBJ1-2; a possible D gene is TRBD1 (6 bases). With 6 bases removed from V and 4 bases from J, the gap between germline ends came to 9 bases. Germline V gene sequence: CDR1 MDHEN, CDR2 SYDVKM. This CDR3 region has 12 residues. CDR3 region: CASRNRVYGYTF. The CDR3 coding sequence is TGTGCCAGCAGAAACAGGGTCTATGGCTACACCTTC.

J is TRBJ2-7 and V is TRBV10-3, with 8 bases fitting TRBD2. This CDR3 is 15 amino acids long. The germline V gene has CDR1 ENHRY and CDR2 SYGVKD. Trimming cost V 0 bases and J 3 bases; bases outside gene matches: 4. CDR3 in amino acids: CAISESQSGSYEQYF. The CDR3 DNA is TGTGCCATCAGTGAGTCTCAGAGCGGGAGCTACGAGCAGTACTTC.

The chain carries TRBV7-9 and TRBJ2-5, with TRBD2 identical over 12 bases. CDR3 length: 15 residues. Trimming removed 2 bases from V and 5 bases from J; junction bases left unmatched: 3. Germline CDR1 is SEHNR and CDR2 is FQNEAQ (reference sequence). The DNA for the CDR3 is TGTGCCAGCAGCTTACTAGCGGGGGGGCACGAGACCCAGTACTTC. Translating it yields CASSLLAGGHETQYF. The variable domain in full, with the rest retrieved from reference TRBV7-9 and TRBJ2-5, is DTGVSQNPRHKITKRGQNVTFRCDPISEHNRLYWYRQTLGQGPEFLTYFQNEAQLEKSRLLSDRFSAERPKGSFSTLEIQRTEQGDSAMYLCASSLLAGGHETQYFGPGTRLLVL.

This sequence joins TRBV30 and TRBJ1-3, with 12 positions matching TRBD1. CDR3 length equals 16 residues. With V trimmed by 0 bases and J by 9 bases, 9 bases remained unmatched. Germline assignment: CDR1 GTSNPN and CDR2 SVGIG (reference sequence). CDR3 DNA sequence: TGTGCCTGGAGTGTGGGACCCGGGACAGGGGGCTTCACCATATATTTT. This sequence encodes CAWSVGPGTGGFTIYF.

This chain links TRBV15 with TRBJ1-1, with TRBD1 as a possible D gene (5 bases). CDR3 length: 16 residues. Germline V lookup: CDR1 LNHNV, CDR2 YYDKDF (reference sequence). Trimming removed 0 bases at V and 4 bases at J, with 15 bases between. CDR3 amino acids: CATSRDPGRRGTEAFF. The CDR3 DNA follows: TGTGCCACCAGCAGAGATCCAGGGCGCCGGGGCACTGAAGCTTTCTTT.

V gene TRBV9 combines with J gene TRBJ2-2; TRBD1 agrees at 10 bases. V trimming: 4 bases; J trimming: 5 bases; junction bases outside the gene matches: 5. The CDR3 runs 15 residues. CDR1 SGDLS and CDR2 YYNGEE come from the germline V gene. For the CDR3, the DNA is TGTGCCAGCAGCCCCCGGGACAGGGGAACCGGGGAGCTGTTTTTT. Translation: CASSPRDRGTGELFF.

The chain links TRBV2 to TRBJ1-1; 10 bases agree with TRBD1. Germline V gene sequence: CDR1 SNHLY, CDR2 FYNNEI. The CDR3 loop spans 14 amino acids. V shed 6 bases and J 3 bases; nucleotides not matched to a gene: 4. The CDR3 reads CASRGDRGDTEAFF. The DNA of the CDR3 is TGTGCCAGCAGGGGGGACAGGGGTGACACTGAAGCTTTCTTT. The full variable domain, completed using reference TRBV2 and TRBJ1-1, is EPEVTQTPSHQVTQMGQEVILRCVPISNHLYFYWYRQILGQKVEFLVSFYNNEISEKSEIFDDQFSVERPDGSNFTLKIRSTKLEDSAMYFCASRGDRGDTEAFFGQGTRLTVV.

This chain joins TRBV9 and TRBJ1-4; a possible D gene is TRBD1 (6 bases). CDR3 length equals 14 residues. Germline CDR1 SGDLS, CDR2 YYNGEE. V lost 3 bases, J lost 2 bases, and 8 bases lay in between. CDR3: CASSAQGTNEKLFF. CDR3 sequence (DNA): TGTGCCAGCAGCGCTCAGGGGACTAATGAAAAACTGTTTTTT.

The genes are TRBV18 and TRBJ1-2, with unresolved D. From germline, CDR1 is KGHSH and CDR2 LQKENI. The V end was cut by 2 bases, the J end by 1 base, with 8 bases between. This CDR3 is built from 14 residues. The CDR3 region is CASSPWPGNYGYTF. As DNA, the CDR3 is TGTGCCAGCTCACCATGGCCGGGTAACTATGGCTACACCTTC. Drawing the rest from reference TRBV18 and TRBJ1-2, the complete variable domain is NAGVMQNPRHLVRRRGQEARLRCSPMKGHSHVYWYRQLPEEGLKFMVYLQKENIIDESGMPKERFSAEFPKEGPSILRIQQVVRGDSAAYFCASSPWPGNYGYTFGSGTRLTVV.

The V call is TRBV7-2, the J call TRBJ1-6; maybe TRBD1 (5 bases). The V end lost 5 bases, the J end lost 6 bases, and 20 bases lay between the germline ends. The CDR3 is 17 amino acids. CDR1 and CDR2 (germline): SGHTA, FQGNSA. This chain's CDR3 is CASSPGRRVAGNSPLHF. The CDR3 DNA sequence: TGTGCCAGCAGCCCCGGGCGCAGGGTAGCGGGTAATTCACCCCTCCACTTT.

The chain recombines TRBV18 with TRBJ2-1; TRBD2 might be the D (6 bases). The length of the CDR3 is 16 residues. Trimming stripped 6 bases from V and 7 bases from J, with 22 bases between. Germline CDR1 reads KGHSH; CDR2 reads LQKENI. CDR3 coding DNA: TGTGCCAGCTCCCCAGGAGGGGCAGAGGCGATGAATGAGCAGTTCTTC. It translates to CASSPGGAEAMNEQFF.

This chain connects TRBV4-3 to TRBJ2-3; a possible D gene is TRBD2 (6 bases). CDR3 size: 18 residues. Trimming removed 4 bases from V and 0 bases from J, with 20 bases in between. Germline values: CDR1 LGHNA, CDR2 YSLEER. The CDR3: CASSLYIIAATSTDTQYF. DNA of the CDR3: TGCGCCAGCAGCCTCTATATTATAGCGGCAACAAGCACAGATACGCAGTATTTT.

This clone came up a few times. The genes are TRBV19 and TRBJ2-5, with 7 bases lining up with TRBD2. V trimming: 8 bases; J trimming: 2 bases; junction bases outside the gene matches: 8. The germline V gene encodes CDR1 LNHDA and CDR2 SQIVND (reference sequence). This CDR3 is built from 14 residues. The CDR3 region has the DNA TGTGCCAGTGCCAAGCGGGGACTGCAAGAGACCCAGTACTTC. It is translated as CASAKRGLQETQYF.

This clone was seen ten or more times. The J gene is TRBJ1-2, the V gene TRBV4-1; D is perhaps TRBD1 (5 bases). V was cut by 0 bases and J by 8 bases, with 13 bases left in between. From germline, CDR1 is MGHRA and CDR2 YSYEKL. There are 14 residues in the CDR3. The CDR3, as DNA: TGCGCCAGCAGCCAAGAGGGAGGGACCTTGGGCTACACCTTC. Translating gives CASSQEGGTLGYTF.

This clone was found once. Here the CDR3 DNA reads TGTGCCAGCAGCGTTGGGGGGCAGGGCTCCTACAATGAGCAGTTCTTC. Its translation: CASSVGGQGSYNEQFF. J is TRBJ2-1 and V is TRBV9; D assignment may be TRBD1 or TRBD2 (6 bases each). V was trimmed by 2 bases and J by 0 bases, leaving 12 bases between them. Germline V gene lookup returns CDR1 SGDLS and CDR2 YYNGEE. The CDR3 covers 16 residues.

The V gene is TRBV4-2, the J gene TRBJ1-3; D gene ambiguous. Trimming took off 1 base at V and 0 bases at J, with 7 bases between the two ends. Germline V lookup: CDR1 LGHNA, CDR2 YNFKEQ. This CDR3 spans 15 amino acids. The CDR3 is CASSQVSLSGNTIYF. The CDR3, as DNA: TGTGCCAGCAGCCAAGTCTCCCTCTCTGGAAACACCATATATTTT.